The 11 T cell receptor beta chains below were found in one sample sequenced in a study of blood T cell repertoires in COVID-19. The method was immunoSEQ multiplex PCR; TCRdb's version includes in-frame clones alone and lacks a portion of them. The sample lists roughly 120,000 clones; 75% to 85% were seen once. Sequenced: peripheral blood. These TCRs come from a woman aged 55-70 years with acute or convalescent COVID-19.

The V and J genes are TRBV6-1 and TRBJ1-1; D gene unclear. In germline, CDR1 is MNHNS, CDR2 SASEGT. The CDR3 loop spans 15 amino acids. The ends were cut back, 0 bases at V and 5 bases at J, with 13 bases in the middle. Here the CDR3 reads CASSEARGLRTEAFF. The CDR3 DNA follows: TGTGCCAGCAGTGAAGCGCGGGGATTAAGAACTGAAGCTTTCTTT.

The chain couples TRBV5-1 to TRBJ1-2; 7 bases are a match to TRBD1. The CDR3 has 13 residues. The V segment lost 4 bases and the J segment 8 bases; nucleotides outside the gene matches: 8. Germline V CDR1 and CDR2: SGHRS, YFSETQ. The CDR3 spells CASSLDRATGYTF. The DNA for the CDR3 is TGCGCCAGCAGCCTAGACAGGGCGACAGGCTACACCTTC. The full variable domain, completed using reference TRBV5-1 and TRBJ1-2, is KAGVTQTPRYLIKTRGQQVTLSCSPISGHRSVSWYQQTPGQGLQFLFEYFSETQRNKGNFPGRFSGRQFSNSRSEMNVSTLELGDSALYLCASSLDRATGYTFGSGTRLTVV.

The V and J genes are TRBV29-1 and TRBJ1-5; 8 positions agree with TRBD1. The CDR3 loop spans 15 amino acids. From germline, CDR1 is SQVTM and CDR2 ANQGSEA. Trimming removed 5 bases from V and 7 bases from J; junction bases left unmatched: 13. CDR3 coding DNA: TGCAGCGTTTCCCTCGGTCAGGGGGCAGGGCAGCCCCAGCATTTT. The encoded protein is CSVSLGQGAGQPQHF.

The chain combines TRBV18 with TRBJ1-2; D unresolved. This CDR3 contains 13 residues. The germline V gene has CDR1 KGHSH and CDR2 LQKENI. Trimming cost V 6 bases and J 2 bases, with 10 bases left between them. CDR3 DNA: TGTGCCAGCTCCCGGGATTACAACTATGGCTACACCTTC. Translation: CASSRDYNYGYTF.

The CDR3 is CASSPRGIEETQYF. The CDR3 DNA sequence: TGTGCCAGCAGCCCCCGGGGAATTGAAGAGACCCAGTACTTC. The gene calls are TRBV5-5 and TRBJ2-5; TRBD2 might be the D (5 bases). The CDR3 extends over 14 amino acids. Germline CDR1 and CDR2: SGHKS and YYEKEE (reference sequence). The V end lost 4 bases, the J end lost 3 bases, and 13 bases lay between the germline ends.

The CDR3 spells CASSADRGTDTQYF. CDR3 coding DNA: TGTGCCAGCAGCGCGGACAGGGGCACAGATACGCAGTATTTT. The rearrangement joins TRBV9 to TRBJ2-3, with 8 bases lining up with TRBD1. The CDR3 is 14 amino acids. V gave up 3 bases and J gave up 1 base; unmatched junction bases: 1. Germline CDR1 SGDLS, CDR2 YYNGEE.

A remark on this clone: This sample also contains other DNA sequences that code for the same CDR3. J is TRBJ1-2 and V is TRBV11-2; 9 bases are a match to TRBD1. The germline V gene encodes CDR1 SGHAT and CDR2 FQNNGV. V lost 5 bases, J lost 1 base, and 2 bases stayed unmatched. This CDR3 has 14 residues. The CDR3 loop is CASSPGQGNYGYTF. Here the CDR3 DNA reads TGTGCCAGCAGCCCGGGACAGGGTAACTATGGCTACACCTTC.

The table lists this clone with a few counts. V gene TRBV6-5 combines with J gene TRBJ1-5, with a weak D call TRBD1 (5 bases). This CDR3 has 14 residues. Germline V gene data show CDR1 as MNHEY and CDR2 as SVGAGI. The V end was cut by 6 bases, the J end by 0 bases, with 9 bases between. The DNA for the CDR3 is TGTGCCAGCAGCGGGGGGTATAGCAATCAGCCCCAGCATTTT. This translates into CASSGGYSNQPQHF.

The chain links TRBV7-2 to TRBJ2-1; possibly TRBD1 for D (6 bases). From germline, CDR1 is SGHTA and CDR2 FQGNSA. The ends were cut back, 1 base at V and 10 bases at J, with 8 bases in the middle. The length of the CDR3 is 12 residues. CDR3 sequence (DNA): TGTGCCAGCAGCTTAGGGACAGAAGAGCAGTTCTTC. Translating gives CASSLGTEEQFF. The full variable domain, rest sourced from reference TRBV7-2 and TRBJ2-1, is GAGVSQSPSNKVTEKGKDVELRCDPISGHTALYWYRQSLGQGLEFLIYFQGNSAPDKSGLPSDRFSAERTGGSVSTLTIQRTQQEDSAVYLCASSLGTEEQFFGPGTRLTVL.

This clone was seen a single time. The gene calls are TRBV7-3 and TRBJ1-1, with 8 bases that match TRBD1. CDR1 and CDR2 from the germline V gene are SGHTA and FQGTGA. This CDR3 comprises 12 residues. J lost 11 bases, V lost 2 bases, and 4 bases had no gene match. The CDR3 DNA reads TGTGCCAGCAGCTTAGGACAGGGTCCGGCTTTCTTT. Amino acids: CASSLGQGPAFF.

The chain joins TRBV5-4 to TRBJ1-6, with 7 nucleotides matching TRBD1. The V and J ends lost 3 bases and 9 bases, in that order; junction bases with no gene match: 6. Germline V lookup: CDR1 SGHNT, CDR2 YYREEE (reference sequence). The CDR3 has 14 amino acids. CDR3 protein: CASSWQGDGSPLHF. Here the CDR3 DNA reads TGTGCCAGCAGCTGGCAGGGGGACGGTTCACCCCTCCACTTT.